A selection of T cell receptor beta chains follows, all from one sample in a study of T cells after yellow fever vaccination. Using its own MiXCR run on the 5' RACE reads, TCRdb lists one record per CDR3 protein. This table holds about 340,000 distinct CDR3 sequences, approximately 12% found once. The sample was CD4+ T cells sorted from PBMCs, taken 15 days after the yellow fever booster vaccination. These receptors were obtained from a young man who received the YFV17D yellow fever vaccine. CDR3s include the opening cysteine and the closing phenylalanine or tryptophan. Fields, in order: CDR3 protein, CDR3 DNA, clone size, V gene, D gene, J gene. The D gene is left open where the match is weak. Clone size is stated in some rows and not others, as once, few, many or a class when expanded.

cdr3_aa: CSVEMGLAGDTDTQYF
cdr3_nt: TGCAGCGTTGAAATGGGACTAGCGGGGGACACAGATACGCAGTATTTT
clone_size: many
v_call: TRBV29-1
d_call: TRBD2
j_call: TRBJ2-3

cdr3_aa: CASLLPQGPTGELFF
cdr3_nt: TGTGCCAGCCTCCTCCCACAGGGGCCCACCGGGGAGCTGTTTTTT
clone_size: few
v_call: TRBV7-2
d_call: TRBD1
j_call: TRBJ2-2

cdr3_aa: CSASSAGGVTDTQYF
cdr3_nt: TGCAGTGCTTCATCCGCGGGGGGGGTCACAGATACGCAGTATTTT
clone_size: .
v_call: TRBV20-1
d_call: TRBD2
j_call: TRBJ2-3

cdr3_aa: CASSRETGLYSNQPQHF
cdr3_nt: TGTGCCAGCTCTCGGGAGACAGGGCTTTATAGCAATCAGCCCCAGCATTTT
clone_size: .
v_call: TRBV18
d_call: TRBD1
j_call: TRBJ1-5

cdr3_aa: CASSFGLAGYQETQYF
cdr3_nt: TGCGCCAGCAGCTTCGGACTAGCGGGGTACCAAGAGACCCAGTACTTC
clone_size: few
v_call: TRBV5-1
d_call: TRBD2
j_call: TRBJ2-5

cdr3_aa: CASSLLQGDTGELFF
cdr3_nt: TGTGCCAGCAGCTTATTACAGGGGGACACCGGGGAGCTGTTTTTT
clone_size: many
v_call: TRBV7-8
d_call: TRBD1
j_call: TRBJ2-2

cdr3_aa: CASSIGPTNTGELFF
cdr3_nt: TGTGCCAGCAGCATAGGACCTACGAACACCGGGGAGCTGTTTTTT
clone_size: .
v_call: TRBV6-2/TRBV6-3
d_call: .
j_call: TRBJ2-2

cdr3_aa: CASSPRSTGRRTTNEKLFF
cdr3_nt: TGTGCCAGCTCACCAAGGTCAACAGGGCGTAGGACAACTAATGAAAAACTGTTTTTT
clone_size: .
v_call: TRBV18
d_call: .
j_call: TRBJ1-4

cdr3_aa: CASSRTGGGTEAFF
cdr3_nt: TGTGCCAGCAGCCGGACAGGGGGAGGCACTGAAGCTTTCTTT
clone_size: many
v_call: TRBV5-6
d_call: TRBD1
j_call: TRBJ1-1

cdr3_aa: CASSVAGRPSGAQETQYF
cdr3_nt: TGTGCCAGCAGCGTAGCTGGGCGCCCTAGCGGGGCACAAGAGACCCAGTACTTC
clone_size: .
v_call: TRBV9
d_call: TRBD2
j_call: TRBJ2-5

cdr3_aa: CASSTQGAHTDTQYF
cdr3_nt: TGTGCCAGCAGTACACAGGGGGCGCACACAGATACGCAGTATTTT
clone_size: .
v_call: TRBV6-5
d_call: TRBD1
j_call: TRBJ2-3

cdr3_aa: CASKRGQGRPPGELFF
cdr3_nt: TGTGCCAGTAAGAGGGGGCAGGGGCGTCCCCCCGGGGAGCTGTTTTTT
clone_size: few
v_call: TRBV19
d_call: TRBD1
j_call: TRBJ2-2

cdr3_aa: CASSQDSGGSQPQHF
cdr3_nt: TGCGCCAGCAGCCAAGATTCGGGAGGGAGCCAGCCCCAGCATTTT
clone_size: once
v_call: TRBV4-3
d_call: .
j_call: TRBJ1-5

cdr3_aa: CASSLNTGHRTDTQYF
cdr3_nt: TGTGCCAGCAGCTTAAATACGGGACACCGCACAGATACGCAGTATTTT
clone_size: few
v_call: TRBV7-2
d_call: .
j_call: TRBJ2-3

cdr3_aa: CASSYPKTATRDTQYF
cdr3_nt: TGTGCCAGCAGTTACCCGAAGACAGCCACCCGGGATACGCAGTATTTT
clone_size: .
v_call: TRBV6-2/TRBV6-3
d_call: .
j_call: TRBJ2-3

cdr3_aa: CASSGSTGSGANVLTF
cdr3_nt: TGCGCCAGCAGCGGTTCGACAGGGTCCGGGGCCAACGTCCTGACTTTC
clone_size: many
v_call: TRBV5-1
d_call: TRBD1
j_call: TRBJ2-6

cdr3_aa: CAISPQQGNTGELFF
cdr3_nt: TGTGCCATCAGTCCACAACAGGGAAACACCGGGGAGCTGTTTTTT
clone_size: .
v_call: TRBV10-3
d_call: .
j_call: TRBJ2-2

cdr3_aa: CASSQDRGLGYTF
cdr3_nt: TGTGCCAGCAGTCAGGACAGGGGTCTGGGCTACACCTTC
clone_size: few
v_call: TRBV27
d_call: TRBD1
j_call: TRBJ1-2

cdr3_aa: CASSLLTSEKLFF
cdr3_nt: TGTGCCAGCAGTTTACTAACAAGTGAAAAACTGTTTTTT
clone_size: .
v_call: TRBV12-3/TRBV12-4
d_call: .
j_call: TRBJ1-4